This TCR beta chain was sequenced for a study of blood T cell repertoires in COVID-19. Across the study: T cells, B-cell-depleted T cells, or PBMCs supplied cDNA or gDNA.

The protocol was immunoSEQ multiplex PCR, while the TCRdb copy is restricted to in-frame clones and leaves out a portion. This sample yields fewer than 85,000 clones, of which 80% to 90% are seen a single time; about 20% belongs to the top ten. Germline CDR1 LNHDA, CDR2 SQIVND (reference sequence). The germline V and J ends were trimmed by 6 bases and 10 bases, with 16 bases remaining between them. CDR3 size: 14 residues. In its sample, this clone is medium-sized. The V gene is TRBV19, the J gene TRBJ1-6; D gene unclear. Sequences were obtained from peripheral blood. The sequence was collected from a woman aged 55-69 years with acute or convalescent COVID-19. CDR3 coding DNA: TGTGCCAGTAGCATGGGCAACCGAGAATCACCCCTCCACTTT. Protein: CASSMGNRESPLHF.